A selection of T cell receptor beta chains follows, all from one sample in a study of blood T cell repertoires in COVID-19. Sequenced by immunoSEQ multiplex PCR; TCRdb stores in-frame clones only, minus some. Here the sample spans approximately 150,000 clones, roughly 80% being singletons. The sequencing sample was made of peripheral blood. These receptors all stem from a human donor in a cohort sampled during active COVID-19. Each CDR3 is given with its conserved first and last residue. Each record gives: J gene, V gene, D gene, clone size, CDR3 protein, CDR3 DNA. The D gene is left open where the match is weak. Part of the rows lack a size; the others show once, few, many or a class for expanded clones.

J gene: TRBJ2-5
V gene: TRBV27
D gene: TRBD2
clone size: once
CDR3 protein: CASSPRTSLWGETQYF
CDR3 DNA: TGTGCCAGCAGTCCGCGGACTAGCCTTTGGGGGGAGACCCAGTACTTC

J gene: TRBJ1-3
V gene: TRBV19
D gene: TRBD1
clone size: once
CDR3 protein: CASSRAARGLSSGNTIYF
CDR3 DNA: TGTGCCAGTAGTAGAGCGGCCAGGGGGCTTTCCTCTGGAAACACCATATATTTT

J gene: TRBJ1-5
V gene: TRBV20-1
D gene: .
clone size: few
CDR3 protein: CSASSGVSNQPQHF
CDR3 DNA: TGCAGTGCTAGTTCGGGGGTTAGCAATCAGCCCCAGCATTTT

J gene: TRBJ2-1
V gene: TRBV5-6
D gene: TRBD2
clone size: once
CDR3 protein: CASSLGSSGRHNEQFF
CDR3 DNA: TGTGCCAGCAGCTTGGGCTCTAGCGGGCGCCACAATGAGCAGTTCTTC

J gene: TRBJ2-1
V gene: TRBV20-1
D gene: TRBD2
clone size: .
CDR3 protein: CSASTGGLVYNEQFF
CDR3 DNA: TGCAGTGCTAGTACTGGGGGACTAGTCTACAATGAGCAGTTCTTC

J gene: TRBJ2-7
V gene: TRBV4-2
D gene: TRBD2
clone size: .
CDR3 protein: CASSQVVSGGAPYEQYF
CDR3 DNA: TGTGCCAGCAGCCAAGTAGTTAGCGGGGGGGCCCCCTACGAGCAGTACTTC

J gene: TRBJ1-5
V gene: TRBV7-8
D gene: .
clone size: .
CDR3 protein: CASSLVRQGSNQPQHF
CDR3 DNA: TGTGCCAGCAGCTTAGTGCGGCAGGGTAGCAATCAGCCCCAGCATTTT

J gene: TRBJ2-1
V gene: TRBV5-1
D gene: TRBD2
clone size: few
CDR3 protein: CASSQTSGGQYNEQFF
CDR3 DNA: TGCGCCAGCAGCCAAACCAGCGGGGGGCAATACAATGAGCAGTTCTTC

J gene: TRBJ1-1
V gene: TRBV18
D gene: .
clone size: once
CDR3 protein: CASSPGANTEAFF
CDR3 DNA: TGTGCCAGCTCACCGGGCGCGAACACTGAAGCTTTCTTT

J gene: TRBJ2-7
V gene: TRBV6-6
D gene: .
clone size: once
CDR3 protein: CASSPNSAGYRPYEQYF
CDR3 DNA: TGTGCCAGCAGTCCAAATTCAGCAGGGTATCGCCCCTACGAGCAGTACTTC

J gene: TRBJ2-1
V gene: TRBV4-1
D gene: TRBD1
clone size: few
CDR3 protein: CASSQGPEPGQGYGEQFF
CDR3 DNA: TGCGCCAGCAGCCAAGGCCCCGAGCCGGGACAGGGGTACGGTGAGCAGTTCTTC

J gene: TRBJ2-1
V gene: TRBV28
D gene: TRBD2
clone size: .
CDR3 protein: CASSFRLAGINNEQFF
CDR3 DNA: TGTGCCAGCAGTTTTCGACTAGCGGGAATTAACAATGAGCAGTTCTTC

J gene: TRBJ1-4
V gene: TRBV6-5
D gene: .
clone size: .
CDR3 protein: CASSQRQDEKLFF
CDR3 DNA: TGTGCCAGCAGTCAAAGACAGGATGAAAAACTGTTTTTT

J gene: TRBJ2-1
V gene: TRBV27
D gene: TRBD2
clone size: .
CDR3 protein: CASSLGLAATSSYNEQFF
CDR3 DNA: TGTGCCAGCTCCTTGGGACTAGCGGCCACGAGCTCCTACAATGAGCAGTTCTTC

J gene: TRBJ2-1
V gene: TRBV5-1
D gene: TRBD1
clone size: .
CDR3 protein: CASSLATGTGTYNEQFF
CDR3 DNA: TGCGCCAGCAGCTTGGCCACCGGGACAGGGACCTACAATGAGCAGTTCTTC

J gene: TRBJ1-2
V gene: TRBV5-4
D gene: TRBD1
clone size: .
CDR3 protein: CASSSGGGKQGAVGYGYTF
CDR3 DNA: TGTGCCAGCAGTTCTGGTGGGGGAAAACAGGGGGCGGTGGGCTATGGCTACACCTTC

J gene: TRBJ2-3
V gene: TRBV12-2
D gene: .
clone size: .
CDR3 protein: CASRLAGKTDTQYF
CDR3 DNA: TGTGCAAGTCGCCTGGCGGGAAAAACAGATACGCAGTATTTT

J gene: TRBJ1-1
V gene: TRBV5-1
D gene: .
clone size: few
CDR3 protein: CASSRDKDNTEAFF
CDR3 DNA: TGCGCCAGCAGCCGAGACAAGGATAACACTGAAGCTTTCTTT

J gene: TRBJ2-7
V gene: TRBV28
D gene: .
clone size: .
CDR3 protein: CASSLETGSPIGEQYF
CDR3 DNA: TGTGCCAGCAGTTTAGAAACAGGGTCCCCTATAGGAGAGCAGTACTTC

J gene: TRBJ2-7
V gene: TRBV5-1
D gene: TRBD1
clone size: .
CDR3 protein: CASSRTGTGNYEQYF
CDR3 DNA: TGCGCCAGCAGCCGAACCGGGACAGGGAACTACGAGCAGTACTTC

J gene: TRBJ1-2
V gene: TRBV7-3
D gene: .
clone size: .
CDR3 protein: CASSLRRGTF
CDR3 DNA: TGTGCCAGCAGCTTAAGACGAGGCACCTTC

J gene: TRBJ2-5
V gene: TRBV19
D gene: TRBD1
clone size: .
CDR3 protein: CASSTTGGVGTQYF
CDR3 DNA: TGTGCCAGTAGTACGACAGGGGGCGTGGGGACCCAGTACTTC

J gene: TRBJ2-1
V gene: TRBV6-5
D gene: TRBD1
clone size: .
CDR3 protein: CASSYRQGAKDEQFF
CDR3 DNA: TGTGCCAGCAGCTACAGACAGGGGGCAAAGGATGAGCAGTTCTTC

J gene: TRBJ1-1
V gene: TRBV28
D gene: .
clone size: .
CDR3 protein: CASIQGGMNTEAFF
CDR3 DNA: TGTGCCAGCATCCAAGGAGGCATGAACACTGAAGCTTTCTTT

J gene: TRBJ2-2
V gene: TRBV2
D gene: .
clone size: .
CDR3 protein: CASSGPLRAGELFF
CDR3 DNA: TGTGCCAGCAGTGGGCCGTTGAGGGCCGGGGAGCTGTTTTTT

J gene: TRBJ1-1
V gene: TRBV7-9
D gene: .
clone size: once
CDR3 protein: CASSLSDTEAFF
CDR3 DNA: TGTGCCAGCAGCTTATCGGACACTGAAGCTTTCTTT

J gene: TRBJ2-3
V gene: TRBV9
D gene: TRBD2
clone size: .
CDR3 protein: CASSVVAGGPTDTQYF
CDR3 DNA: TGTGCCAGCAGCGTAGTTGCGGGGGGGCCAACAGATACGCAGTATTTT

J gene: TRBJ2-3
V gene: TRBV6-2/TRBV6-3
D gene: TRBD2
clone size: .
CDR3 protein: CASSYRPPIAGGAPDTQYF
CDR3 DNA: TGTGCCAGCAGTTATCGCCCGCCAATAGCGGGGGGGGCCCCAGATACGCAGTATTTT

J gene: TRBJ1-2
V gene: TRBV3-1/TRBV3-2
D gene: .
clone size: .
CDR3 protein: CASSPQGGGYTF
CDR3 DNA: TGTGCCAGCAGCCCCCAGGGTGGAGGCTACACCTTC

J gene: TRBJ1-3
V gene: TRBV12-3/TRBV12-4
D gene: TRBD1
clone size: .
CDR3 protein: CASGDRAGNTIYF
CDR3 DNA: TGTGCCAGCGGCGACAGGGCGGGAAACACCATATATTTT

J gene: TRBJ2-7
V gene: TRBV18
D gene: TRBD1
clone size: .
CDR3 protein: CASSKDREYEQYF
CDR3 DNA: TGTGCCAGCTCCAAGGACAGGGAATACGAGCAGTACTTC

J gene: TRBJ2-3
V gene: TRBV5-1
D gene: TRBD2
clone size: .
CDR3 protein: CASSLMGLGSPDTQYF
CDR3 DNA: TGCGCCAGCAGCCTAATGGGACTAGGATCACCAGATACGCAGTATTTT

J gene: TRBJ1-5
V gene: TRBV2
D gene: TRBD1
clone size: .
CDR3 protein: CASSELGQGSNQPQHF
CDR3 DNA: TGTGCCAGCAGTGAACTGGGACAGGGGAGCAATCAGCCCCAGCATTTT

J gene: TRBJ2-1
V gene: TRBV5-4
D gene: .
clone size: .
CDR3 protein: CASSLRLEGYEQFF
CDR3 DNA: TGTGCCAGCAGCTTGCGACTGGAGGGTTATGAGCAGTTCTTC

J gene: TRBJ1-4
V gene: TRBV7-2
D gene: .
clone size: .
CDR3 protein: CASSQTGFMHEKLFF
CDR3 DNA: TGTGCCAGCAGCCAAACAGGGTTTATGCATGAAAAACTGTTTTTT

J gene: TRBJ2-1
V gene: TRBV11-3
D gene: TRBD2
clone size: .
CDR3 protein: CASSLETGTSGRDEQFF
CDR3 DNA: TGTGCCAGCAGCTTAGAAACCGGGACTAGCGGGAGGGATGAGCAGTTCTTC

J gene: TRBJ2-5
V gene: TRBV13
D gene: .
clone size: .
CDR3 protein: CASSLAPSEETQYF
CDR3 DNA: TGTGCCAGCAGCTTAGCACCCAGCGAAGAGACCCAGTACTTC

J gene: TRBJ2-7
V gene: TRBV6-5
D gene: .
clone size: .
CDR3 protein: CASSWGSGEFYEQYF
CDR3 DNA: TGTGCCAGCAGTTGGGGTTCGGGGGAGTTTTACGAGCAGTACTTC

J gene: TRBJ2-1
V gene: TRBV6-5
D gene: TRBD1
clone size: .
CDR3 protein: CASRKDRGYNEQFF
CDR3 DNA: TGTGCCAGCAGGAAGGACAGGGGCTACAATGAGCAGTTCTTC